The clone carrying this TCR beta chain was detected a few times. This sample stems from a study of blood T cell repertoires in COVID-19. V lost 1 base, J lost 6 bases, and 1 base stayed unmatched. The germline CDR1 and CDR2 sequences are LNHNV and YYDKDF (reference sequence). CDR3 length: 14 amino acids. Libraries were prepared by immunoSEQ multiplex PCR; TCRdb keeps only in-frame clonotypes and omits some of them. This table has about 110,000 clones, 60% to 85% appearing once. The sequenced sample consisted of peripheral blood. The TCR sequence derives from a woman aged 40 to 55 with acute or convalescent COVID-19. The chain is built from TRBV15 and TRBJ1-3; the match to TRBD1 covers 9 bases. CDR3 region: CATSRGTGENTIYF. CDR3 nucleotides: TGTGCCACCAGCAGAGGGACAGGGGAAAACACCATATATTTT. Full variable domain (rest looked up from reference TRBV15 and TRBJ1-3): DAMVIQNPRYQVTQFGKPVTLSCSQTLNHNVMYWYQQKSSQAPKLLFHYYDKDFNNEADTPDNFQSRRPNTSFCFLDIRSPGLGDTAMYLCATSRGTGENTIYFGEGSWLTVV.